The 11 T cell receptor beta chains below come from one sample, sequenced in a study of shared clonotypes between healthy human individuals. Assay: immunoSEQ multiplex PCR; the TCRdb copy retains only in-frame clones and omits some. The sample holds 1.5 million to 1.9 million clones; approximately 98% are singletons and the top ten take about 0.4%. The sequencing sample was made of naive CD4+ T cells sorted from blood. Subset meaning: CD45RA+ positively selected. Receptor source: a man under 40 in good health.

The rearrangement joins TRBV27 to TRBJ1-5; TRBD1 matches 8 bases. The CDR3 covers 16 residues. Trimming cost V 1 base and J 2 bases; bases outside gene matches: 4. CDR1 and CDR2 from the germline V gene are MNHEY and SMNVEV (reference sequence). The CDR3 coding sequence is TGTGCCAGCAGTTTATTCTCGACAGGGGGCAATCAGCCCCAGCATTTT. It specifies CASSLFSTGGNQPQHF.

This chain links TRBV20-1 with TRBJ2-3, with no clear D. V lost 3 bases to trimming and J lost 10 bases, with 11 bases between them. CDR3 length equals 11 residues. CDR1 is DFQATT, CDR2 SNEGSKA, per germline (reference sequence). The CDR3 reads CSASGDFPQYF. CDR3 coding DNA: TGCAGTGCTAGTGGTGATTTTCCGCAGTATTTT.

The V and J genes are TRBV5-1 and TRBJ2-1; 8 nucleotides line up with TRBD2. With V trimmed by 7 bases and J by 4 bases, 10 bases remained unmatched. The CDR3 sequence is 15 residues long. Germline V gene data show CDR1 as SGHRS and CDR2 as YFSETQ. The CDR3 reads CASGPSSGTYNEQFF. CDR3 coding DNA: TGCGCCAGCGGGCCGAGTAGCGGGACGTACAATGAGCAGTTCTTC.

The chain combines TRBV5-5 with TRBJ2-1, with 8 positions matching TRBD2. Germline loops: CDR1 SGHKS, CDR2 YYEKEE (reference sequence). Trimming cost V 6 bases and J 7 bases; bases outside gene matches: 9. CDR3 length: 14 amino acids. The CDR3 nucleotides are TGTGCCAGCACCAAGCGGGAGACCCCGAATGAGCAGTTCTTC. It yields the protein CASTKRETPNEQFF.

The chain carries TRBV11-2 and TRBJ2-5; D could derive from TRBD1 or TRBD2 (5 bases each). Germline V gives CDR1 SGHAT, CDR2 FQNNGV. The CDR3 sequence is 15 residues long. V lost 5 bases and J lost 9, with 22 bases in between. The CDR3 spells CASSMPGTPRVSQYF. Written as DNA, the CDR3 is TGTGCCAGCAGCATGCCCGGGACGCCGAGGGTTTCCCAGTACTTC.

This sequence joins TRBV7-9 and TRBJ2-1, with 9 bases matching TRBD2. The CDR3 extends over 17 amino acids. CDR1 and CDR2 (germline): SEHNR, FQNEAQ (reference sequence). The V segment lost 3 bases and the J segment 0 bases; nucleotides outside the gene matches: 6. The CDR3, as DNA: TGTGCCAGCAGCTTTATAGCGGGAGACCTCTCCTACAATGAGCAGTTCTTC. Protein product: CASSFIAGDLSYNEQFF.

The rearrangement joins TRBV5-5 to TRBJ1-1; D is undetermined. This CDR3 has 14 amino acids. Per the germline V gene, CDR1 is SGHKS and CDR2 is YYEKEE (reference sequence). Trimming shortened V by 0 bases and J by 7 bases, and 13 bases separated the two germline ends. CDR3 loop: CASSLGPQSLEAFF. For the CDR3, the DNA is TGTGCCAGCAGCTTGGGGCCCCAGAGTCTTGAAGCTTTCTTT.

In DNA, the CDR3 is TGTGCCAGCAGCCAACTGGGACCGCAAGAGACCCAGTACTTC. It is translated as CASSQLGPQETQYF. This sequence joins TRBV7-2 and TRBJ2-5; D is tentatively TRBD1 or TRBD2 (5 bases each). The CDR3 spans 14 residues. The V end lost 5 bases, the J end lost 2 bases, and 12 bases lay between the germline ends. CDR1 and CDR2 (germline): SGHTA, FQGNSA. Complete variable domain (other parts from reference TRBV7-2 and TRBJ2-5): GAGVSQSPSNKVTEKGKDVELRCDPISGHTALYWYRQSLGQGLEFLIYFQGNSAPDKSGLPSDRFSAERTGGSVSTLTIQRTQQEDSAVYLCASSQLGPQETQYFGPGTRLLVL.

Concerning this clone: In the same sample, other DNA sequences code for this CDR3. CDR3 amino acids: CASSIVTGDQPQHF. DNA of the CDR3: TGTGCCAGTAGTATAGTGACAGGGGATCAGCCCCAGCATTTT. The genes are TRBV19 and TRBJ1-5; TRBD1 aligns across 8 bases. The CDR3 has 14 amino acids. After removal of 1 base from V and 5 bases from J, the junction contained 1 base not matched to a gene. Germline assignment: CDR1 LNHDA and CDR2 SQIVND (reference sequence).

The rearrangement links TRBV28 to TRBJ2-7; 12 bases are shared with TRBD2. This CDR3 has 17 amino acids. CDR1 and CDR2 from the germline V gene are MDHEN and SYDVKM. With 5 bases clipped from V and 2 bases from J, the junction kept 10 bases outside the gene matches. CDR3 bases: TGTGCCAGCAGTGCCCCCGGACTAGCGGGAAGGGCCTACGAGCAGTACTTC. Protein sequence: CASSAPGLAGRAYEQYF. Looking up the rest from reference TRBV28 and TRBJ2-7 gives the full variable domain: DVKVTQSSRYLVKRTGEKVFLECVQDMDHENMFWYRQDPGLGLRLIYFSYDVKMKEKGDIPEGYSVSREKKERFSLILESASTNQTSMYLCASSAPGLAGRAYEQYFGPGTRLTVT.

The chain is built from TRBV10-3 and TRBJ2-7, with 9 bases that match TRBD2. CDR3 length equals 13 residues. Germline CDR1 is ENHRY and CDR2 is SYGVKD. Losses at the gene ends were 6 bases for V and 5 bases for J; bases not matched to a gene: 5. The CDR3 DNA sequence: TGTGCCATCAGCCCAGCGGGAGGAGACGAGCAGTACTTC. It specifies CAISPAGGDEQYF.